This TCR beta chain derives from a study of radiation and T cells in renal cell carcinoma. Study-wide findings and caveats: Without pretreatment biopsies, baseline tumor clonotype presence was undetermined. From baseline, blood top tumor clonotypes peaked at 2 weeks post-radiation.

As concerns this clone: The target antigen is unknown. The same CDR3 also results from other DNA sequences found in this sample.

Time point defined: blood 4 weeks post-SBRT, at nephrectomy. Treatment of the sample: 15 Gy SBRT to primary tumor, nephrectomy 4 weeks later. Nephrectomy followed 15 Gy stereotactic body radiation by 4 weeks. Sequencing was performed with immunoSEQ multiplex PCR; in TCRdb, only in-frame clones are kept and a portion is missing. The table includes roughly 170,000 clones, approximately 90% detected once. Sequencing used blood, obtained from a patient whose treatment included radiotherapy and nephrectomy. The receptor comes from a woman between 50 and 59 years old with renal cell carcinoma.

The CDR3 here is CASSLGGVEQYF. The CDR3 DNA reads as TGTGCCAGCAGCTTAGGCGGGGTCGAGCAGTACTTC. The chain employs TRBV7-2 and TRBJ2-7; D possibly corresponds to TRBD2 (6 bases). Germline CDR1 reads SGHTA; CDR2 reads FQGNSA. CDR3 length: 12 residues. Trimming removed 1 base at V and 6 bases at J, with 7 bases between.